This record concerns one T cell receptor beta chain sequence. This clone appeared once. Its cognate antigen has yet to be identified. The input lacks base qualities; no much larger clone sits a single base away. The data originate from a study of shared clonotypes between healthy human individuals (dated by TCRdb to between 2020 and 2021). Regarding the complete study: The cohort comprised two women and a few men aged 18 to 49 years. Libraries were prepared and TCR repertoires were sequenced by different laboratories using diverse techniques, in order to increase sequencing depth and limit assay-specific biases. Leukapheresis yielded between about 0.85 and 10 billion PBMCs per donor. The study deeply sequenced blood TCR repertoires of several healthy adults to estimate repertoire size and the extent of clonotype sharing between individuals. For each donor, CD4 naive and CD4 memory were each given three plates, CD8 naive was given two plates, and CD8 memory was given one plate. Results the study describes overall, beyond this receptor: Compared with non-shared clonotypes, clonotypes shared by all four sorted-subset donors had higher generation probabilities. Incomplete sequencing was indicated by rarefaction of sorted-subset datasets, despite the large sequencing depth. Estimated clonotype richness was generally larger for naive than for memory subsets. Roughly 5% of naive CD4, 3.5% of naive CD8, approximately 2.2% of memory CD4, and about 0.4% of memory CD8 clonotypes were shared across a few donors. Because the study included a small number of donors, the genetic and exposure-history diversity represented was limited. Pairwise subsampling led to the expectation that sequencing depth would affect the degree of clonotype sharing among donors. Sampling was restricted to blood, and TCR repertoires in tissue are likely to differ from TCR repertoires in blood.

TCR CDR3 regions were amplified from genomic DNA by multiplex PCR using the deep immunoSEQ assay. Extracted genomic DNA from each cell subset was distributed evenly across all wells of several immunoSEQ 96-well plates, and each plate was treated as a replicate. For sorted subsets, each replicate PCR was loaded with roughly 190 ng genomic DNA, equivalent to 25,000 to 30,000 T cell genomes. Purified libraries were measured with a Qubit 3.0 fluorometer, size-checked on a Bioanalyzer 2100, and measured again with the KAPA Library Quantification kit. Every immunoSEQ 96-well plate was sequenced on a separate single-read 150-cycle Illumina NextSeq 550 flow cell. The published analysis was carried out like this. The immunoSEQ output contained only junctional sequences without quality scores, so filtering could not match that applied to full-length reads. Sequences were annotated with PyIR, a Python wrapper for IgBLAST v1.9, using IMGT germline references to assign V/J genes and CDR3. Reads were removed for weak V/J assignments (E-value above 1e-6), missing CDR3, stop codons, out-of-frame junctions, or ambiguous translated residues. A V3J clonotype was defined by an identical inferred V gene, J gene, and CDR3 amino acid sequence. Percentage overlap between repertoires was computed as shared unique clonotypes divided by the size of the smaller repertoire. Three approaches were used to assess repertoire richness: RTK rarefaction, the Chao1 estimator, and Recon v2.1 estimates of unobserved clonotypes. For all TCRbeta clonotypes obtained by the gDNA method from four donors, generation probabilities were computed with OLGA. TCRdb took over this immuneACCESS table, retaining in-frame rearrangements with V and J assigned. Such tables are incomplete; in checked studies, under half of the missing clones stem from an unresolved V gene, and the remainder is unexplained. The DNA gave D and trimming, while V, J and clone size come from that table. For this sample the table gives around 980,000 clones, of which around three quarters were detected only once. The top ten clones comprise roughly 0.61% of the sample.

As encoded in the germline V gene, CDR1 is MNHNS while CDR2 is SASEGT. The CDR3 contains 17 residues, cysteine and phenylalanine counted. This entry keeps only the CDR3 DNA: 51 bases, framed from base 1. Between the V and J ends, shortened by 3 bases and 0 bases respectively, the junction contains 15 bases. Donors were healthy HIV-negative adults with no recently reported acute infections or vaccinations. Every donor was a Caucasian adult living in Nashville, Tennessee, USA. CD4+ T cells were enriched by magnetic negative selection; naive cells were then positively selected on CD45RA, and the negative fraction formed the memory subset. Blood was obtained by leukapheresis, after which PBMCs were separated by Ficoll-Histopaque density gradient centrifugation and cryopreserved in liquid nitrogen vapor phase. Analytical flow cytometry was used to check the purity and quantity of every magnetically sorted T cell population. From each sorted fraction, genomic DNA was isolated and quantified by UV absorbance on a Nanodrop 2000c.

Sequenced input: memory CD4+ T cells from PBMCs. The cell subset or site label on this specimen signifies: CD45RA-negative fraction. The chain uses TRBV6-1 and TRBJ1-5; TRBD1 is possibly the D segment (6 matching bases). This sequence originates from a young man in good health. Some clones in this sample may be carry-over from other donors' samples. The nucleotide sequence reads as follows: TGTGCCAGCAGTGAGAGGCAACAGGGCTATAGCAATCAGCCCCAGCATTTT. The translation is CASSERQQGYSNQPQHF.